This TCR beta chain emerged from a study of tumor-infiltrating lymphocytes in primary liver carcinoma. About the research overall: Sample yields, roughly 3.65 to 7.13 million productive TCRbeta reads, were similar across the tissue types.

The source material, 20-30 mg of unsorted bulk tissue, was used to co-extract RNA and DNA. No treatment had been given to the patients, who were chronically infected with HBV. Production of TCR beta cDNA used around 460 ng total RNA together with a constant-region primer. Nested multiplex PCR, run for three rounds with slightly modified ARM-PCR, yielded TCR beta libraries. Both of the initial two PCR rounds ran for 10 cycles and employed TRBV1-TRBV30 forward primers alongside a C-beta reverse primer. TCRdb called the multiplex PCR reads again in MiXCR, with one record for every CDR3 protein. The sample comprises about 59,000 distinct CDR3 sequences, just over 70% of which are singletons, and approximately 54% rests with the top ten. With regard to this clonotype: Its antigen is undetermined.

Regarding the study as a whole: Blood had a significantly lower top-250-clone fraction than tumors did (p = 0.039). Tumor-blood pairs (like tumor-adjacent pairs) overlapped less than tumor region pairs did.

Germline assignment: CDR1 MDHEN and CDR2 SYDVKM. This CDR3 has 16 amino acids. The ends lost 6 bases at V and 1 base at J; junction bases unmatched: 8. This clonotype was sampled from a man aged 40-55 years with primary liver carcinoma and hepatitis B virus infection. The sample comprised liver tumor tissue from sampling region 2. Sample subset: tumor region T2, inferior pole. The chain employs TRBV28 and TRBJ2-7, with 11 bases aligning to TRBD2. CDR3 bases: TGTGCCAGCAGCCCAAGGACTAGCGGGCTTTCCTACGAGCAGTACTTC. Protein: CASSPRTSGLSYEQYF.